The 19 T cell receptor beta chains given below trace back to one sample, sequenced in a study of blood T cells in healthy people across ages. Sample-barcoded 5' priming and a J-beta primer mix drove a second PCR of about 6 to 12 cycles. TCRdb reanalysed the 5' RACE reads using MiXCR and keeps one entry per CDR3 protein. The sample yields around 580,000 distinct CDR3 sequences, about 45% seen once. Material for sequencing was blood. These receptors all come from an elderly man in good health.

This clonotype was recorded a few times. The chain employs TRBV7-9 and TRBJ2-7; 9 bases are shared with TRBD1. V lost 5 bases, J lost 5 bases, and 10 bases stayed unmatched. The V gene's germline CDR1 is SEHNR and CDR2 FQNEAQ (reference sequence). The CDR3 is 15 residues long. DNA of the CDR3: TGTGCCAGCAGCCCGGGACAGGGTCGAAGTGACGAGCAGTACTTC. This gives the protein CASSPGQGRSDEQYF.

This sequence joins TRBV6-1 and TRBJ2-3, with 13 bases matching TRBD2. Germline trimming cut 6 bases from V and 4 bases from J; bases unmatched to any gene: 13. Germline CDR1 reads MNHNS; CDR2 reads SASEGT. There are 18 residues in the CDR3. The chain's CDR3 is CASSPGTSGGAGADTQYF. The CDR3 DNA is TGTGCCAGCAGCCCCGGAACTAGCGGGGGGGCCGGGGCAGATACGCAGTATTTT.

This clonotype was counted a few times. This rearrangement joins TRBV3-1 to TRBJ2-7; 7 bases are shared with TRBD2. CDR1 and CDR2 from the germline V gene are LGHDT and YNNKEL (reference sequence). The CDR3 extends over 16 amino acids. The ends lost 2 bases at V and 0 bases at J; junction bases unmatched: 7. As DNA, the CDR3 is TGTGCCAGCAGCCAAAACCTAGCGGATATCTCCTACGAGCAGTACTTC. Its translation: CASSQNLADISYEQYF.

In nucleotides, the CDR3 is TGTGCCAGCAGCCAACCCGGGACCAACTCCTACAATGAGCAGTTCTTC. Translated: CASSQPGTNSYNEQFF. This chain connects TRBV4-2 to TRBJ2-1; D is possibly TRBD1 or TRBD2 (5 bases each). V was pared by 2 bases and J by 0 bases, with 11 bases between. There are 16 residues in the CDR3. CDR1 is LGHNA, CDR2 YNFKEQ, per germline.

The chain uses TRBV2 and TRBJ2-7; 7 positions agree with TRBD2. Germline V gene lookup returns CDR1 SNHLY and CDR2 FYNNEI. V was clipped by 9 bases and J by 2 bases; unmatched bases: 16. The CDR3 contains 16 residues. In DNA, the CDR3 is TGTGCCAGAGAGCGGGACGAGGGTTCCGGTACCTACGAGCAGTACTTC. This codes for CARERDEGSGTYEQYF.

V is TRBV24-1 and J is TRBJ1-5; D gene uncertain. The CDR3 length is 12 residues. The ends were cut back, 4 bases at V and 6 bases at J, with 6 bases in the middle. Germline V gene sequence: CDR1 KGHDR, CDR2 SFDVKD. CDR3 DNA: TGTGCCACCAGTGACAACAGTCAGCCCCAGCATTTT. Residues: CATSDNSQPQHF.

The chain is built from TRBV2 and TRBJ2-2, with 7 bases matching TRBD1. V lost 3 bases to trimming and J lost 6 bases; unmatched junction nucleotides: 4. The germline gives CDR1 SNHLY, CDR2 FYNNEI. The CDR3 runs 14 residues. The CDR3 nucleotides are TGTGCCAGCAGTGAGGAAGGGACAGCCGGGGAGCTGTTTTTT. This translates into CASSEEGTAGELFF. Full variable domain (remainder filled in from reference TRBV2 and TRBJ2-2): EPEVTQTPSHQVTQMGQEVILRCVPISNHLYFYWYRQILGQKVEFLVSFYNNEISEKSEIFDDQFSVERPDGSNFTLKIRSTKLEDSAMYFCASSEEGTAGELFFGEGSRLTVL.

J is TRBJ1-2 and V is TRBV21-1; the table's TRBD1 call for D was not verified on the DNA. TRBV21-1 is a pseudogene. The CDR3 has 15 residues. The CDR3 sequence is CASSAQSGTGPGYTF. DNA for the CDR3: TGTGCCAGCAGCGCACAATCCGGGACAGGGCCCGGCTACACCTTC.

This chain links TRBV24-1 with TRBJ2-7; 7 bases are a match to TRBD2. J was trimmed by 2 bases and V by 2 bases; bases with no gene match: 8. Looked up from germline, CDR1 is KGHDR and CDR2 is SFDVKD. There are 16 residues in the CDR3. CDR3 protein: CATSDSAAGEPYEQYF. DNA of the CDR3: TGTGCCACCAGTGATTCTGCGGCGGGAGAACCCTACGAGCAGTACTTC.

This clonotype was recorded a few times. The chain recombines TRBV7-2 with TRBJ2-3, with a weak D call TRBD2 (5 bases). Germline assignment: CDR1 SGHTA and CDR2 FQGNSA. The CDR3 totals 15 residues. V was trimmed by 7 bases and J by 4 bases, leaving 18 bases between them. CDR3 sequence: CASTPGRGHSDTQYF. CDR3 in DNA: TGTGCCAGCACCCCCGGTCGGGGTCACTCAGATACGCAGTATTTT.

This clonotype was picked up one time. The J gene is TRBJ2-1, the V gene TRBV7-8; D might be TRBD2 (6 bases). The J call is uncertain, as TRBJ2-7 better fits the DNA end. This CDR3 contains 13 residues. Per germline, CDR1 SGHVS and CDR2 FQNEAQ. CDR3 loop: CASRGAGLYEQYF. CDR3 DNA sequence: TGTGCCAGCCGAGGAGCGGGCCTCTACGAGCAGTACTTC.

This chain links TRBV11-1 with TRBJ2-4, with unresolved D. The ends were cut back, 6 bases at V and 8 bases at J, with 23 bases in the middle. The CDR3 consists of 16 residues. Germline lookup yields CDR1 SGHAT and CDR2 FQDESV (reference sequence). Written as DNA, the CDR3 is TGTGCCAGCAGGACCCAAGGACCCTTGGAGAAGGACATTCAGTACTTC. Its protein product is CASRTQGPLEKDIQYF.

The V call is TRBV3-1, the J call TRBJ1-2, with D possibly being TRBD1 (5 bases). CDR3 length equals 13 residues. The V gene's germline CDR1 is LGHDT and CDR2 YNNKEL (reference sequence). Trimming removed 4 bases from V and 7 bases from J, with 13 bases in between. The CDR3 here is CASSPQASGGYTF. In nucleotides, the CDR3 is TGTGCCAGCAGCCCACAGGCTTCGGGTGGCTACACCTTC.

The chain uses TRBV20-1 and TRBJ2-3; D ambiguous. With 3 bases removed from V and 4 bases from J, the gap between germline ends came to 11 bases. Germline V gives CDR1 DFQATT, CDR2 SNEGSKA (reference sequence). This CDR3 spans 13 amino acids. The CDR3, as DNA: TGCAGTGCTAGGCCTACCAGCGCAGATACGCAGTATTTT. It encodes CSARPTSADTQYF.

This clonotype has just one count. The chain uses TRBV3-1 and TRBJ1-5; D is ambiguous. V lost 0 bases and J 4 bases, leaving 16 bases between the germline ends. From germline, CDR1 is LGHDT and CDR2 YNNKEL (reference sequence). This CDR3 is 17 amino acids long. The CDR3 protein is CASSQEGGKGFNQPQHF. The CDR3 DNA sequence: TGTGCCAGCAGCCAAGAAGGAGGGAAAGGTTTTAATCAGCCCCAGCATTTT.

This clonotype was counted between two and nine times. The chain combines TRBV7-2 with TRBJ2-7, with no clear D. There are 14 residues in the CDR3. Trimming shortened V by 1 base and J by 2 bases, and 9 bases separated the two germline ends. Germline lookup yields CDR1 SGHTA and CDR2 FQGNSA. CDR3 in amino acids: CASSLGPYPYEQYF. CDR3 DNA sequence: TGTGCCAGCAGCTTAGGTCCTTACCCCTACGAGCAGTACTTC.

The table lists this clonotype with a few counts. This rearrangement joins TRBV28 to TRBJ1-2; 7 nucleotides agree with TRBD1. CDR1 and CDR2 from the germline V gene are MDHEN and SYDVKM. This CDR3 is built from 13 residues. V shed 6 bases and J 4 bases; nucleotides not matched to a gene: 5. In DNA, the CDR3 is TGTGCCAGCAGCGGACAGGACCCCTATGGCTACACCTTC. It translates to CASSGQDPYGYTF.

This clonotype was recorded a few times. This chain uses TRBV7-2 with TRBJ2-1, with a tentative D call TRBD2 (6 bases). The CDR3 runs to 14 residues. The germline V and J ends were trimmed by 6 bases and 0 bases, with 9 bases remaining between them. Germline V gene sequence: CDR1 SGHTA, CDR2 FQGNSA. As DNA, the CDR3 is TGTGCCAGCAGAAGGACTAACTCCTACAATGAGCAGTTCTTC. Residues: CASRRTNSYNEQFF.

This clonotype has only a few counts. This chain joins TRBV25-1 and TRBJ2-3; tentative D call: TRBD2 (6 bases). The germline V gene encodes CDR1 MGHDK and CDR2 SYGVNS. Trimming took 4 bases from V and 1 from J, leaving 21 bases between them. This CDR3 spans 18 amino acids. The CDR3 here is CASSAPSGGVLGTDTQYF. The CDR3 DNA reads TGTGCCAGCAGTGCCCCCTCGGGCGGGGTTTTGGGCACAGATACGCAGTATTTT.